The 30 T cell receptor beta chains below all came from one sample that was sequenced in a study of control samples from healthy donors and cancer patients. Using immunoSEQ multiplex PCR, the repertoire was profiled, and TCRdb retains in-frame clones only, with some absent. The sample includes fewer than 200,000 clones, 90% to 95% of them seen just once. The sequencing sample was made of PBMCs. These receptors all stem from a man in his fifties or sixties with colorectal cancer.

This chain uses TRBV9 with TRBJ2-2; 12 bases align to TRBD1. Germline lookup yields CDR1 SGDLS and CDR2 YYNGEE. The length of the CDR3 is 15 residues. V was pared by 4 bases and J by 6 bases, with 4 bases of the junction left unmatched. The CDR3 region is CASSLRDRGPGELFF. CDR3 in DNA: TGTGCCAGCAGCCTCCGGGACAGGGGGCCCGGGGAGCTGTTTTTT.

V gene TRBV27 combines with J gene TRBJ1-5; 10 bases are a match to TRBD1. Germline-derived CDR1 and CDR2 are MNHEY and SMNVEV (reference sequence). The CDR3 spans 16 residues. V lost 6 bases, J lost 2 bases, and 7 bases stayed unmatched. The chain's CDR3 is CASSGTGVWGNQPQHF. CDR3 nucleotides: TGTGCCAGCAGCGGGACAGGGGTATGGGGCAATCAGCCCCAGCATTTT.

The J gene is TRBJ2-7, the V gene TRBV2; 8 nucleotides match TRBD2. Germline lookup yields CDR1 SNHLY and CDR2 FYNNEI. The CDR3 spans 13 residues. V dropped 6 bases and J dropped 6; count of bases not matched to a gene: 7. The CDR3 sequence is CASRDPAGGEQYF. The CDR3 region has the DNA TGTGCCAGCAGGGACCCGGCGGGGGGCGAGCAGTACTTC.

The chain carries TRBV15 and TRBJ2-1; 11 bases are shared with TRBD2. Germline V lookup: CDR1 LNHNV, CDR2 YYDKDF (reference sequence). After removal of 0 bases from V and 10 bases from J, the junction contained 8 bases not matched to a gene. The CDR3 runs 16 residues. The CDR3 here is CATSREGTSGGREQFF. CDR3 nucleotide sequence: TGTGCCACCAGCAGAGAAGGCACTAGCGGGGGTAGAGAGCAGTTCTTC. Full variable domain (rest looked up from reference TRBV15 and TRBJ2-1): DAMVIQNPRYQVTQFGKPVTLSCSQTLNHNVMYWYQQKSSQAPKLLFHYYDKDFNNEADTPDNFQSRRPNTSFCFLDIRSPGLGDTAMYLCATSREGTSGGREQFFGPGTRLTVL.

This clone was recorded only once. This sequence joins TRBV4-1 and TRBJ2-2; D not resolved. The CDR3 totals 14 residues. The germline V gene encodes CDR1 MGHRA and CDR2 YSYEKL. Trimming pared 1 base from V and 6 bases from J, leaving 9 bases between. CDR3 protein: CASSQVAAAGELFF. The CDR3, as DNA: TGCGCCAGCAGCCAAGTAGCTGCCGCCGGGGAGCTGTTTTTT.

V is TRBV14 and J is TRBJ1-2, with D hard to call. The ends were cut back, 0 bases at V and 4 bases at J, with 6 bases in the middle. The CDR3 totals 13 residues. CDR1 is SGHDN, CDR2 FVKESK, per germline. The CDR3 spells CASSQDGLYGYTF. CDR3 sequence (DNA): TGTGCCAGCAGCCAAGATGGGCTCTATGGCTACACCTTC.

The V and J genes are TRBV12-3 or TRBV12-4 and TRBJ2-2; D is uncertain. The CDR3 extends over 11 amino acids. Trimming left V 6 bases short and J 7 bases short, with 6 bases between. DNA of the CDR3: TGTGCCAGCAGCACTGTCGGGGAGCTGTTTTTT. This gives the protein CASSTVGELFF.

The J gene is TRBJ2-7, the V gene TRBV19; either TRBD1 or TRBD2 may supply D (6 bases each). CDR3 length: 14 amino acids. Trimming left V 5 bases short and J 2 bases short, with 13 bases between. The V gene's germline CDR1 is LNHDA and CDR2 SQIVND (reference sequence). CDR3 residues: CASSPNGGPYEQYF. The CDR3 DNA reads TGTGCCAGTAGTCCCAACGGGGGCCCCTACGAGCAGTACTTC.

As DNA, the CDR3 is TGTGCCACCAGCAGAGACTCAGGGGTTAACTATGGCTACACCTTC. Translation gives CATSRDSGVNYGYTF. V usage is TRBV15 and J usage is TRBJ1-2, with D perhaps matching TRBD1 (6 bases). The CDR3 has 15 residues. Germline values: CDR1 LNHNV, CDR2 YYDKDF (reference sequence). V lost 0 bases and J lost 1, with 9 bases in between.

V gene TRBV11-2 combines with J gene TRBJ1-1; D is perhaps TRBD1 (5 bases). The CDR3 length is 14 residues. The V end was cut by 2 bases, the J end by 2 bases, with 9 bases between. Germline loops: CDR1 SGHAT, CDR2 FQNNGV. Here the CDR3 reads CASSLYGANTEAFF. The CDR3 DNA follows: TGTGCCAGCAGCTTATACGGGGCTAACACTGAAGCTTTCTTT. The full variable domain, with the rest looked up from reference TRBV11-2 and TRBJ1-1, is EAGVAQSPRYKIIEKRQSVAFWCNPISGHATLYWYQQILGQGPKLLIQFQNNGVVDDSQLPKDRFSAERLKGVDSTLKIQPAKLEDSAVYLCASSLYGANTEAFFGQGTRLTVV.

The chain links TRBV14 to TRBJ2-7; TRBD1 might be the D (6 bases). Per the germline V gene, CDR1 is SGHDN and CDR2 is FVKESK. The V end was cut by 2 bases, the J end by 3 bases, with 20 bases between. The CDR3 covers 17 residues. CDR3 protein: CASSQQRTSDSFYEQYF. The CDR3 nucleotides are TGTGCCAGCAGCCAACAACGGACCTCGGACAGCTTCTACGAGCAGTACTTC. Together with reference TRBV14 and TRBJ2-7, the CDR3 gives the full variable domain: EAGVTQFPSHSVIEKGQTVTLRCDPISGHDNLYWYRRVMGKEIKFLLHFVKESKQDESGMPNNRFLAERTGGTYSTLKVQPAELEDSGVYFCASSQQRTSDSFYEQYFGPGTRLTVT.

The genes are TRBV10-2 and TRBJ2-7; TRBD1 might be the D (6 bases). Germline assignment: CDR1 WSHSY and CDR2 SAAADI. Trimming left V 6 bases short and J 2 bases short, with 14 bases between. CDR3 length: 14 residues. The DNA for the CDR3 is TGCGCCAGCAGGACAGGATGGTCTACCTACGAGCAGTACTTC. This gives the protein CASRTGWSTYEQYF.

CDR3 in amino acids: CASTPSRADQPQHF. The CDR3 DNA follows: TGCGCCAGCACCCCGAGTAGGGCCGATCAGCCCCAGCATTTT. V is TRBV23-1 and J is TRBJ1-5; D is unresolved. TRBV23-1 is noted as an ORF with a role that remains uncertain. Trimming pared 7 bases from V and 5 bases from J, leaving 15 bases between. The CDR3 contains 14 residues.

This clone came up once. V and J are TRBV21-1 and TRBJ1-2; the table's TRBD1 call for D was not verified on the DNA. TRBV21-1 is labeled a pseudogene. CDR3 length equals 15 residues. Here the CDR3 reads CASSDRDRENYGYTF. CDR3 coding DNA: TGTGCCAGCAGCGACCGGGACAGGGAGAACTATGGCTACACCTTC.

This clone came up once. The V and J genes are TRBV6-1 and TRBJ1-5, with 9 nucleotides matching TRBD1. The CDR3 has 17 amino acids. CDR1 MNHNS and CDR2 SASEGT come from the germline V gene. J lost 1 base, V lost 3 bases, and 7 bases had no gene match. CDR3 protein: CASSEPLGQGSNQPQHF. The CDR3 nucleotides are TGTGCCAGCAGTGAGCCCCTTGGACAGGGGAGCAATCAGCCCCAGCATTTT.

This chain connects TRBV19 to TRBJ2-6; 7 bases line up with TRBD1. This CDR3 has 18 residues. CDR1 and CDR2 (germline): LNHDA, SQIVND (reference sequence). V lost 5 bases to trimming and J lost 4 bases; unmatched junction nucleotides: 14. CDR3: CASSGQTGKVTGANVLTF. The CDR3 nucleotides are TGTGCCAGTAGTGGACAGACAGGGAAAGTGACGGGGGCCAACGTCCTGACTTTC.

This chain connects TRBV30 to TRBJ2-2; the D is unclear. The V gene lost 4 bases and the J gene lost 2 bases, with 2 bases spanning the gap. CDR3 length: 11 residues. Germline V CDR1 and CDR2: GTSNPN, SVGIG (reference sequence). The CDR3 reads CAWKNTGELFF. CDR3 coding DNA: TGTGCCTGGAAAAACACCGGGGAGCTGTTTTTT.

The genes are TRBV10-3 and TRBJ1-2, with D perhaps TRBD1 (5 bases). With 7 bases removed from V and 2 bases from J, the gap between germline ends came to 11 bases. This CDR3 contains 13 residues. Per germline, CDR1 ENHRY and CDR2 SYGVKD. In DNA form, the CDR3 reads TGTGCCATCACAGGGCAGGGAAACTATGGCTACACCTTC. This codes for CAITGQGNYGYTF.

The J gene is TRBJ1-1, the V gene TRBV6-5; no reliable D call. This CDR3 contains 14 residues. Trimming stripped 6 bases from V and 0 bases from J, with 11 bases between. CDR1 and CDR2 (germline): MNHEY, SVGAGI. The CDR3 DNA reads as TGTGCCAGCAGCTTCTTTAACCTGAACACTGAAGCTTTCTTT. Translating it yields CASSFFNLNTEAFF.

The genes are TRBV6-5 and TRBJ1-2; D uncertain. Trimming shortened V by 6 bases and J by 8 bases, and 13 bases separated the two germline ends. Germline V CDR1 and CDR2: MNHEY, SVGAGI. This CDR3 region has 12 residues. CDR3 in DNA: TGTGCCAGCAGGCCCCCCTCCAAGGGCTACACCTTC. Translating it yields CASRPPSKGYTF.

The rearrangement links TRBV6-1 to TRBJ1-5, with D tentatively TRBD1 (5 bases). Trimming took 2 bases from V and 1 from J, leaving 12 bases between them. Looked up from germline, CDR1 is MNHNS and CDR2 is SASEGT. CDR3 length equals 16 residues. The CDR3 protein is CASSEYEGRSNQPQHF. The DNA of the CDR3 is TGTGCCAGCAGTGAATATGAGGGGAGAAGCAATCAGCCCCAGCATTTT.

The chain combines TRBV7-2 with TRBJ2-7; 9 bases are a match to TRBD1. V was pared by 2 bases and J by 0 bases, with 8 bases of the junction left unmatched. The length of the CDR3 is 17 residues. Germline V gene data show CDR1 as SGHTA and CDR2 as FQGNSA. CDR3 sequence: CASSLLPGQGYSYEQYF. Written as DNA, the CDR3 is TGTGCCAGCAGCTTATTACCGGGACAGGGATACTCCTACGAGCAGTACTTC.

J is TRBJ2-7 and V is TRBV14, with TRBD1 matching 7 bases. This CDR3 has 15 amino acids. CDR1 is SGHDN, CDR2 FVKESK, per germline. The junction had 10 bases not matched to a gene; V was cut back by 5 bases and J by 3 bases. CDR3 sequence (DNA): TGTGCCAGCAGCTCGCTTCAGGGGGTGCTCTACGAGCAGTACTTC. Protein: CASSSLQGVLYEQYF.

This clone was seen more than once but under ten times. V is TRBV28 and J is TRBJ1-1; D remains unclear. V was pared by 4 bases and J by 0 bases, with 6 bases between. There are 13 residues in the CDR3. The germline CDR1 and CDR2 sequences are MDHEN and SYDVKM. DNA for the CDR3: TGTGCCAGCAGTTCCTTGATGAACACTGAAGCTTTCTTT. This sequence encodes CASSSLMNTEAFF.

The J gene is TRBJ2-2, the V gene TRBV4-2, with a tentative D call TRBD2 (6 bases). The CDR3 length is 16 residues. Germline lookup yields CDR1 LGHNA and CDR2 YNFKEQ. Trimming stripped 3 bases from V and 6 bases from J, with 17 bases between. The CDR3 region is CASSQQASAGPGELFF. The CDR3 bases are TGTGCCAGCAGCCAGCAAGCTAGCGCGGGCCCCGGGGAGCTGTTTTTT.

The rearrangement links TRBV7-9 to TRBJ2-2, with a possible D match to TRBD2 (5 bases). The CDR3 covers 19 residues. V dropped 3 bases and J dropped 1 base, with 21 bases sitting between them. Germline V gene lookup returns CDR1 SEHNR and CDR2 FQNEAQ (reference sequence). The DNA of the CDR3 is TGTGCCAGCAGCTTTCCCTCCGGGGTGAAACCTAAGAACACCGGGGAGCTGTTTTTT. Residues: CASSFPSGVKPKNTGELFF.

This chain links TRBV27 with TRBJ1-4; the D gene is possibly TRBD1 (6 bases). Germline V gives CDR1 MNHEY, CDR2 SMNVEV (reference sequence). The CDR3 length is 16 residues. V lost 6 bases and J 3 bases, leaving 17 bases between the germline ends. In DNA form, the CDR3 reads TGTGCCAGCAGGAGAAGGGGGTACGATTCTAATGAAAAACTGTTTTTT. It is translated as CASRRRGYDSNEKLFF. The variable domain in full, with the rest retrieved from reference TRBV27 and TRBJ1-4, is EAQVTQNPRYLITVTGKKLTVTCSQNMNHEYMSWYRQDPGLGLRQIYYSMNVEVTDKGDVPEGYKVSRKEKRNFPLILESPSPNQTSLYFCASRRRGYDSNEKLFFGSGTQLSVL.

The chain couples TRBV28 to TRBJ1-2; TRBD1 aligns across 10 bases. V lost 7 bases to trimming and J lost 2 bases; unmatched junction nucleotides: 4. This CDR3 spans 14 amino acids. Per germline, CDR1 MDHEN and CDR2 SYDVKM. The CDR3 is CASTLTGGNYGYTF. The CDR3 bases are TGTGCCAGCACCTTGACAGGGGGCAACTATGGCTACACCTTC.

There are a few counts of this clone. The CDR3 loop reads CASSRQRNEKLFF. The CDR3 bases are TGTGCCAGCAGTAGACAGCGTAATGAAAAACTGTTTTTT. The chain joins TRBV2 to TRBJ1-4; D is possibly TRBD1 (5 bases). CDR1 and CDR2 (germline): SNHLY, FYNNEI. Trimming removed 5 bases at V and 4 bases at J, with 8 bases between. The CDR3 runs to 13 residues.

The genes are TRBV6-1 and TRBJ1-3; TRBD1 is a possible D gene (5 bases). Trimming stripped 3 bases from V and 5 bases from J, with 8 bases between. Germline CDR1 and CDR2: MNHNS and SASEGT. The CDR3 is made up of 13 amino acids. CDR3 nucleotide sequence: TGTGCCAGCAGTGAGCCAGGGAGAAACACCATATATTTT. It codes for CASSEPGRNTIYF.